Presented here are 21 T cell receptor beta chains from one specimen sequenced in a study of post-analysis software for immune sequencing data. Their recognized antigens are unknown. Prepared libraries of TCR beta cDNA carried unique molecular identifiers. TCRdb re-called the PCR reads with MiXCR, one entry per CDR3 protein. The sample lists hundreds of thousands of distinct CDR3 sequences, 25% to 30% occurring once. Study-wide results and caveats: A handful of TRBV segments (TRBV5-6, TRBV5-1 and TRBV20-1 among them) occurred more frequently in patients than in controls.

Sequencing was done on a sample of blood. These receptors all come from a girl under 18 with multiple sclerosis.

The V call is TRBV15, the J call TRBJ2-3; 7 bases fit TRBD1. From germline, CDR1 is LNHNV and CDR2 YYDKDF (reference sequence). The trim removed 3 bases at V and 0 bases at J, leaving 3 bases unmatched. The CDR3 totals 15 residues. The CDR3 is CATSRDRTSTDTQYF. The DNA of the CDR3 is TGTGCCACCAGCAGGGACAGGACTAGCACAGATACGCAGTATTTT.

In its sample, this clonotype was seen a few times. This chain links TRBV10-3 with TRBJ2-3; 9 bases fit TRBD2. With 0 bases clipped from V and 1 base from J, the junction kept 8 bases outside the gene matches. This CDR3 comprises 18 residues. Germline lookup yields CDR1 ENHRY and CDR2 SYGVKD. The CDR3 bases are TGTGCCATCAGTGAGTCACGGCTAGCGGGGCGGGGCACAGATACGCAGTATTTT. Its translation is CAISESRLAGRGTDTQYF.

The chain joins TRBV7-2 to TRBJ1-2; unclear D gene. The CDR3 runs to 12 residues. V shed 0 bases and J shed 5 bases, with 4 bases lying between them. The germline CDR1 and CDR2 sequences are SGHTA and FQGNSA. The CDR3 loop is CASSLAGYGYTF. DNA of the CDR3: TGTGCCAGCAGCTTAGCTGGATATGGCTACACCTTC.

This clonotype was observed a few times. The CDR3 sequence is CASSRTQKETQYF. The DNA for the CDR3 is TGTGCCAGCAGCAGGACTCAAAAAGAGACCCAGTACTTC. V and J are TRBV3-1 and TRBJ2-5; tentative D call: TRBD2 (5 bases). The V end was cut by 5 bases, the J end by 3 bases, with 10 bases between. CDR1 is LGHDT, CDR2 YNNKEL, per germline (reference sequence). The CDR3 totals 13 residues.

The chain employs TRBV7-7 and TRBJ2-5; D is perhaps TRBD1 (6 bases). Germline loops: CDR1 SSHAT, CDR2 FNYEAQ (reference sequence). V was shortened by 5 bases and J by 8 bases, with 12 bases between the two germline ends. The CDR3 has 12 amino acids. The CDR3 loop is CASSPGHLTQYF. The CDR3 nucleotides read TGTGCCAGCAGCCCGGGACACCTTACCCAGTACTTC.

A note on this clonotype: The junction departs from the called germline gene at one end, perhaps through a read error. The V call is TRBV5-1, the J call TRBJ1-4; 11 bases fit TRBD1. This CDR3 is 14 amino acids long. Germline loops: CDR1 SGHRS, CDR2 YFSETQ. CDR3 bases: TGTGCCAGCAGCTTAGGGACAGGGGGTGAAAAACTGTTTTTT. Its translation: CASSLGTGGEKLFF.

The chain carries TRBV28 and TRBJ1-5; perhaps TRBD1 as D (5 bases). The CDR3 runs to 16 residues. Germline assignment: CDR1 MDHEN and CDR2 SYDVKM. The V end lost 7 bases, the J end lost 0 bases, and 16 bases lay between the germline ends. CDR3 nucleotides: TGTGCCAGCACCACGCCGACAGAGTTTAGCAATCAGCCCCAGCATTTT. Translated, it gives CASTTPTEFSNQPQHF. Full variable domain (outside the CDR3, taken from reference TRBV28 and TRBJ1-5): DVKVTQSSRYLVKRTGEKVFLECVQDMDHENMFWYRQDPGLGLRLIYFSYDVKMKEKGDIPEGYSVSREKKERFSLILESASTNQTSMYLCASTTPTEFSNQPQHFGDGTRLSIL.

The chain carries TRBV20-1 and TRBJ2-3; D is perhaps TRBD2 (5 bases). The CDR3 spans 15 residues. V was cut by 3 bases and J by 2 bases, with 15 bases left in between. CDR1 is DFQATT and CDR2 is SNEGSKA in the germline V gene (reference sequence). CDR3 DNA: TGCAGTGCTAGTAGCGAAGCGGATTTCACAGATACGCAGTATTTT. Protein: CSASSEADFTDTQYF.

CDR3 region: CSARDLQGLETQYF. DNA of the CDR3: TGCAGTGCTAGAGATCTTCAGGGGTTGGAGACCCAGTACTTC. This chain links TRBV20-1 with TRBJ2-5; tentative D call: TRBD1 (6 bases). V was cut by 0 bases and J by 5 bases, with 13 bases left in between. The germline V gene encodes CDR1 DFQATT and CDR2 SNEGSKA (reference sequence). CDR3 length: 14 residues.

The CDR3 loop is CASSLAQLTLLNTEAFF. CDR3 DNA sequence: TGCGCCAGCAGCTTGGCCCAGTTGACACTTTTGAACACTGAAGCTTTCTTT. This chain uses TRBV5-1 with TRBJ1-1; D gene ambiguous. The CDR3 length is 17 residues. Deletions cut 0 bases from V and 0 bases from J, with 15 bases between. Germline assignment: CDR1 SGHRS and CDR2 YFSETQ.

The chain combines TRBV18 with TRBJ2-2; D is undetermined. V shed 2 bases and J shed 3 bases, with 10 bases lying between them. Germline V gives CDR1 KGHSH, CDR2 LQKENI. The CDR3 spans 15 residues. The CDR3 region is CASSPGQRYTGELFF. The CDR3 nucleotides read TGTGCCAGCTCACCAGGTCAACGATACACCGGGGAGCTGTTTTTT.

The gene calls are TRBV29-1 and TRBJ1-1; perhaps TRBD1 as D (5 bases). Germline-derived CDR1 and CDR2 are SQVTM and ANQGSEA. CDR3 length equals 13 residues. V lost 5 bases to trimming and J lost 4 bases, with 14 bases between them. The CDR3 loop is CSVTGAWSTEAFF. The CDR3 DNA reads TGCAGCGTTACCGGGGCCTGGAGCACTGAAGCTTTCTTT. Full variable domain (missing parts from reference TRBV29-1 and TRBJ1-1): SAVISQKPSRDICQRGTSLTIQCQVDSQVTMMFWYRQQPGQSLTLIATANQGSEATYESGFVIDKFPISRPNLTFSTLTVSNMSPEDSSIYLCSVTGAWSTEAFFGQGTRLTVV.

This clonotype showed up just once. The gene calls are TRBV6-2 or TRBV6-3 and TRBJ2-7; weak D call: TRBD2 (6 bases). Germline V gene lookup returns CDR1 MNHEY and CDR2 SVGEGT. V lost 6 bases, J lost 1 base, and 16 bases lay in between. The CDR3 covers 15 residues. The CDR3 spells CASSRTIGVSYEQYF. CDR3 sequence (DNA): TGTGCCAGCAGCCGGACTATCGGAGTTTCCTACGAGCAGTACTTC.

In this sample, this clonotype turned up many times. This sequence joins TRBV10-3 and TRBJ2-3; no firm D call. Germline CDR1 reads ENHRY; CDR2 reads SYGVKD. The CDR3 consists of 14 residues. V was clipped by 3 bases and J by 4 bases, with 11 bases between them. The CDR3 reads CAISETPDPDTQYF. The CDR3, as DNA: TGTGCCATCAGTGAAACTCCCGACCCAGATACGCAGTATTTT.

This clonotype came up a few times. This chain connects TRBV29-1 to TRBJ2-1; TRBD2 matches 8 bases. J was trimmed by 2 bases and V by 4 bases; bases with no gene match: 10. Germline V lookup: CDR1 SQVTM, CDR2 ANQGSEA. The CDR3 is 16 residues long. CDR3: CSVARERENAYNEQFF. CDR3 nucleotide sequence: TGCAGCGTTGCAAGGGAGCGGGAGAACGCCTACAATGAGCAGTTCTTC.

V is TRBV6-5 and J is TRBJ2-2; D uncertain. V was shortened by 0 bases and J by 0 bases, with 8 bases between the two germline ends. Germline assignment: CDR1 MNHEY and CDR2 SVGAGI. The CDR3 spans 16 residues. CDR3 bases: TGTGCCAGCAGTTACTCCGACGGACCGAACACCGGGGAGCTGTTTTTT. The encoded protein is CASSYSDGPNTGELFF.

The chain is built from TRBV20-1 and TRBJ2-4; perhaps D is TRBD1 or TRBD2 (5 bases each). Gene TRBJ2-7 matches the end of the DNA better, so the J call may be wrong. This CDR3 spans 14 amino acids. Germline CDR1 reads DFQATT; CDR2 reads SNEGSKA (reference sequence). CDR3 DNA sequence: TGCAGTGCTGACCGGGACGGTTCCCTCTCCGAGCAGTACTTC. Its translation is CSADRDGSLSEQYF.

The CDR3 DNA reads TGTGCCAGCAGTGTTGGACGGCCGGGCAATCAGCCCCAGCATTTT. Translating it yields CASSVGRPGNQPQHF. V and J are TRBV6-1 and TRBJ1-5; D is unclear. From germline, CDR1 is MNHNS and CDR2 SASEGT. V was cut by 4 bases and J by 2 bases, with 12 bases left in between. There are 15 residues in the CDR3.

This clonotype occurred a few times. The chain's CDR3 is CSASRTGRGYGYTF. The CDR3 nucleotides read TGCAGTGCTTCCAGGACAGGAAGGGGGTATGGCTACACCTTC. This chain joins TRBV20-1 and TRBJ1-2, with 7 bases matching TRBD1. J lost 5 bases, V lost 5 bases, and 11 bases had no gene match. CDR1 and CDR2 (germline): DFQATT, SNEGSKA (reference sequence). The CDR3 totals 14 residues.

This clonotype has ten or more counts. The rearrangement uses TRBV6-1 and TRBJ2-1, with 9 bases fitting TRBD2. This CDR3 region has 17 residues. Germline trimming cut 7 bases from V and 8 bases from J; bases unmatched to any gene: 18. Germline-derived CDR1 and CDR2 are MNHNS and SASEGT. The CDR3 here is CASTGQIAGVRTYEQFF. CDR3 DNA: TGTGCCAGCACGGGACAGATAGCGGGAGTTCGAACTTATGAGCAGTTCTTC.

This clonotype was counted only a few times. The CDR3 DNA sequence: TGTGCCATCAGTTTTACAGACTCCTACGAGCAGTACTTC. Residues: CAISFTDSYEQYF. The rearrangement uses TRBV10-3 and TRBJ2-7, with D hard to call. Trimming removed 5 bases at V and 0 bases at J, with 8 bases between. The CDR3 totals 13 residues. The V gene's germline CDR1 is ENHRY and CDR2 SYGVKD.